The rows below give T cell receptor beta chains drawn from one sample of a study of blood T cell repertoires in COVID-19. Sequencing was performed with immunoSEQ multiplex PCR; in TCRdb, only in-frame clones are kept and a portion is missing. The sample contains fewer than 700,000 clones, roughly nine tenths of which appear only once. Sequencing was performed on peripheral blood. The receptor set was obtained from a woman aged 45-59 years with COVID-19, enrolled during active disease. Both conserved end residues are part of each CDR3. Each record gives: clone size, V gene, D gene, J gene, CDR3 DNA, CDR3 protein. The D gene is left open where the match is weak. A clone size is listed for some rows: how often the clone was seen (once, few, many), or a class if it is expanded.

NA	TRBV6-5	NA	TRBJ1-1	TGTGCCAGCAGTTACAACGGCGGTCGAGGAGCTTTCTTT	CASSYNGGRGAFF
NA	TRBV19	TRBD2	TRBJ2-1	TGTGCCAGTAGCCTAGTGACGGGACTAGCGGGGGGCCTTACAGGGCTCAGGTACAATGAGCAGTTCTTC	CASSLVTGLAGGLTGLRYNEQFF
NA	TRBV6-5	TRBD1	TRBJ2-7	TGTGCCAGCAGGGGTATTGACAGGGGAGACTACGAGCAGTACTTC	CASRGIDRGDYEQYF
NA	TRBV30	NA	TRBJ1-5	TGTGCCTGGAGTATCGGTGAGAGGCAGCCCCAGCATTTT	CAWSIGERQPQHF
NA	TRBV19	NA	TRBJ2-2	TGTGCCAGTAGTATAGTCAGTCCCGGGGAGCTGTTTTTT	CASSIVSPGELFF
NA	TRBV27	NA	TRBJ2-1	TGTGCCAGCAGTCAGGCAAGGGGGGGGACCTACAATGAGCAGTTCTTC	CASSQARGGTYNEQFF
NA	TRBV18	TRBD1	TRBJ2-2	TGTGCCAGCATAGCTGGGACAGTAAACACCGGGGAGCTGTTTTTT	CASIAGTVNTGELFF
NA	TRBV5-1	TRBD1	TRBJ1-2	TGCGCCAGCAGCACAGGGGGGGATAACTATGGCTACACCTTC	CASSTGGDNYGYTF
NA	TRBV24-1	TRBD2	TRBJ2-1	TGTGCCACCAGTGCGCTAGCGGGGGAGTACAATGAGCAGTTCTTC	CATSALAGEYNEQFF
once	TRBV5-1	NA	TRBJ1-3	TGCGCCAGCAGCTTGGGCCTTCACAGGGCCTCTGGAAACACCATATATTTT	CASSLGLHRASGNTIYF
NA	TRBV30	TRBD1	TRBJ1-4	TGTGCCTGGAGGGACAGGGCAACTAATGAAAAACTGTTTTTT	CAWRDRATNEKLFF
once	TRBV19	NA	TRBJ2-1	TGTGCCAGTAGTATAGGGGGGGAGAATGAGCAGTTCTTC	CASSIGGENEQFF
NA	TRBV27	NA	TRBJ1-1	TGCCGCAGTGGGAGGGGGGTTCGGACTGAAGCTTTCTTT	CRSGRGVRTEAFF
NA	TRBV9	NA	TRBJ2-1	TGTGCCAGCAGCGTAGCTACGATGGGGAGTGAGCAGTTCTTC	CASSVATMGSEQFF
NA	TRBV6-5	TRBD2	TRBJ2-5	TGTGCCAGCAGCGGGGGGGAAGAGACCCAGTACTTC	CASSGGEETQYF
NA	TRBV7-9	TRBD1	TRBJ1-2	TGTGCCAGCAGCCGGGGACAGGAGGGCGGCTACACCTTC	CASSRGQEGGYTF
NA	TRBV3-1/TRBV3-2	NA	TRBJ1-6	TGTGCCAGCAGCCAAGTTCGATCAGGTGGTTCACCCCTCCACTTT	CASSQVRSGGSPLHF
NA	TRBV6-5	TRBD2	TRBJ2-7	TGTGCCAGCAGGGTTAGCGGGGGGCACTACGAGCAGTACTTC	CASRVSGGHYEQYF
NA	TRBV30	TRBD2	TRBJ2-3	TGTGCCTGGAGTGTATGGGGACTAGCGGGGGGGACCCAGAGCACAGATACGCAGTATTTT	CAWSVWGLAGGTQSTDTQYF
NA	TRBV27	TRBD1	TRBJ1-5	TGTGCCAGCAGTACAGGGGATCAGCCCCAGCATTTT	CASSTGDQPQHF
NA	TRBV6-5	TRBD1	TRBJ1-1	TGTGCCAGCACTACGACAGGGGCGAACACTGAAGCTTTCTTT	CASTTTGANTEAFF
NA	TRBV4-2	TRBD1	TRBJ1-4	TGTGCCAGCAGCCAAGAAGAGAACAGGGGATACGAAAAACTGTTTTTT	CASSQEENRGYEKLFF
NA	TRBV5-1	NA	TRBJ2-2	TGCGCCAGCAGCTCGTCTTGGGTCCCCGGGGATAGTCAGTCGACCGGGGAGCTGTTTTTT	CASSSSWVPGDSQSTGELFF
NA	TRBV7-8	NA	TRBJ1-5	TGTGCCAGCAGCTTAGGCCCAGGGGAAGGCAATCAGCCCCAGCATTTT	CASSLGPGEGNQPQHF
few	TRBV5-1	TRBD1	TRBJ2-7	TGCGCCAGCAGCGAAGGGACAGGTTACTACGAGCAGTACTTC	CASSEGTGYYEQYF
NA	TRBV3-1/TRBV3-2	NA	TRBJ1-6	TGTGCCAGCAGCCCCGTCTCCTGGGCAGGGGAACATTCACCCCTCCACTTT	CASSPVSWAGEHSPLHF
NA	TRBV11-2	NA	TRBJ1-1	TGTGCCAGCAGCTTAGGGCAGGCCACTGAAGCTTTCTTT	CASSLGQATEAFF
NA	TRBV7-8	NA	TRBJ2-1	TGTGCCAGCAGCCCGCAGGGTAGGGTCACCAATGAGCAGTTCTTC	CASSPQGRVTNEQFF
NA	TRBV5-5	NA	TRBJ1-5	TGTGCCAGCAGCCCTATCGGGGATAGACAGCCCCAGCATTTT	CASSPIGDRQPQHF
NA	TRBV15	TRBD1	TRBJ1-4	TGTGCCACCAGCCCCCGGGACAGGGTGATAACTAATGAAAAACTGTTTTTT	CATSPRDRVITNEKLFF
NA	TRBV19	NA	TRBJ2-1	TGTGCCAGTAGTCCCCGCGGCATCATCTCCTACAATGAGCAGTTCTTC	CASSPRGIISYNEQFF
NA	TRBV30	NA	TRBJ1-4	TGTGCCTGGAGTGGGCAGGCTATTGCAACTAATGAAAAACTGTTTTTT	CAWSGQAIATNEKLFF
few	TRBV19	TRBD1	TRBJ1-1	TGTGCCAGTAGTATCCCGGCAGGGGGCCTCACTGAAGCTTTCTTT	CASSIPAGGLTEAFF
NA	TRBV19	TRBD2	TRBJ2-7	TGTGCCAGTAGAGGACAGGATCGGACTAGCGGTGGTCTCGAGCAGTACTTC	CASRGQDRTSGGLEQYF
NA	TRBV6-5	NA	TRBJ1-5	TGTGCCAGCAGAAGGACAGAAAATCAGCCCCAGCATTTT	CASRRTENQPQHF
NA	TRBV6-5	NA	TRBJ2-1	TGTGCCAGCAGTTACAGGGGCGGCTGGGGGCAGTTCTTC	CASSYRGGWGQFF
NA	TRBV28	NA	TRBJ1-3	TGTGCCAGCTACTCGGGAAACACCATATATTTT	CASYSGNTIYF
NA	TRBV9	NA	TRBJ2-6	TGTGCCAGCAGCCAACAGGGTATCTCTGGGGCCAACGTCCTGACTTTC	CASSQQGISGANVLTF
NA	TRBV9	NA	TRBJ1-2	TGTGCCAGCAGCCGGGAGGGGAAAGGTTATGGCTACACCTTC	CASSREGKGYGYTF
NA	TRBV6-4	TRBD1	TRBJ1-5	TGTGCCAGCAGTGACATGGCAGGGGGGTTAAATAGCAATCAGCCCCAGCATTTT	CASSDMAGGLNSNQPQHF
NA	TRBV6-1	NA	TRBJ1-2	TGTGCCAGCAGTGAGGCCGCGGCCCACTATGGCTACACCTTC	CASSEAAAHYGYTF
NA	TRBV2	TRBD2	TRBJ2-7	TGTGCCAGCGGGGCGGGGAGGGACGGCGGCGAGCAGTACTTC	CASGAGRDGGEQYF
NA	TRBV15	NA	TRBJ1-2	TGTGCCACCAGCAGAGCTTGGAGAGGGGGTGGCTACACCTTC	CATSRAWRGGGYTF
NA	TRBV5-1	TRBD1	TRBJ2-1	TGCGCCAGCAGCTTGCCACAGGGGAATGAGCAGTTCTTC	CASSLPQGNEQFF
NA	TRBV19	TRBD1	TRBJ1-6	TGTGCCAGTAGTATCGGGGGACAGGTCCTCGCCCTCCACTTT	CASSIGGQVLALHF
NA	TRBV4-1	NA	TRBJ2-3	TGCGCCAGCAGCCAGAACTTTGTGGGCACAGATACGCAGTATTTT	CASSQNFVGTDTQYF
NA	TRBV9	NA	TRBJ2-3	TGTGCCAGCAGCGTAGATATAACTAGCACAGATACGCAGTATTTT	CASSVDITSTDTQYF
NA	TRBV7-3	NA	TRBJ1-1	TGTGCCAGCAGCTTAATGGGAGCCACTGAAGCTTTCTTT	CASSLMGATEAFF
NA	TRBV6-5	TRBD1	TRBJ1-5	TGTGCCAGCAGTCGGACAGGGAGGAGCAATCAGCCCCAGCATTTT	CASSRTGRSNQPQHF
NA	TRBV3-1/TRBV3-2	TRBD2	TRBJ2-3	TGTGCCAGCAGCCGTCTAAGCGGGGGTGCAGATACGCAGTATTTT	CASSRLSGGADTQYF
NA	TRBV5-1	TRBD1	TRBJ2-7	TGCGCCAGCAGCTTGGGGGCAGGGGGTCCCTACGAGCAGTACTTC	CASSLGAGGPYEQYF
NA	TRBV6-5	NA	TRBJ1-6	TGTGCCAGCAGTACCTCGCCAGTCAATTCACCCCTCCACTTT	CASSTSPVNSPLHF